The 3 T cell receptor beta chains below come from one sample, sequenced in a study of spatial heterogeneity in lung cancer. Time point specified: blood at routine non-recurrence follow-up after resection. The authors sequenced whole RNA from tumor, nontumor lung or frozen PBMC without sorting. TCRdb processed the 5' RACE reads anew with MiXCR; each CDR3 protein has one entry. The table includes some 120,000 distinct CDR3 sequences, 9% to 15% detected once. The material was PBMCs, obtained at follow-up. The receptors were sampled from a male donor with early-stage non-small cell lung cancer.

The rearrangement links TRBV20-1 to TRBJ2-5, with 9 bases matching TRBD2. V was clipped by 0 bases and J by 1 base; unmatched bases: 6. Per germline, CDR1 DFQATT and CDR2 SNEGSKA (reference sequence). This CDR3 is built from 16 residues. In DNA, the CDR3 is TGCAGTGCTAGAGATCCCAGCGGGAGGCGCCAAGAGACCCAGTACTTC. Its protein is CSARDPSGRRQETQYF.

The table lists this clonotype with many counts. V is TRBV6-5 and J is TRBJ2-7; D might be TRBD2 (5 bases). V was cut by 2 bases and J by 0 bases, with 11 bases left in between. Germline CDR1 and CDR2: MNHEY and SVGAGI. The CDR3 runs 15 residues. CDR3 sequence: CASSYSLGSSYEQYF. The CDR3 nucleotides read TGTGCCAGCAGTTACAGTTTGGGGAGCTCCTACGAGCAGTACTTC.

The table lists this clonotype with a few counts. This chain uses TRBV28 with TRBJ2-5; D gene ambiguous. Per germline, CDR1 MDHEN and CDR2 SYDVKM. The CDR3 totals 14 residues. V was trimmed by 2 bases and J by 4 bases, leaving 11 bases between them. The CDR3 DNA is TGTGCCAGCAGTTTAGACTGGGAACTAGAGACCCAGTACTTC. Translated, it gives CASSLDWELETQYF.